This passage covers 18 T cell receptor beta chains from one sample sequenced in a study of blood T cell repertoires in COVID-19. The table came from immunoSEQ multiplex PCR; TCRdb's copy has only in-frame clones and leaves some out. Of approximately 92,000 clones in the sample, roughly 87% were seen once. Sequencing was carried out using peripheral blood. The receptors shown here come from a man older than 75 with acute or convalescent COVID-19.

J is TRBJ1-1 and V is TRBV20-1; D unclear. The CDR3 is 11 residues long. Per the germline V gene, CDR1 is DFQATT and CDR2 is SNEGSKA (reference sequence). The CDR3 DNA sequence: TGCAGCGACAAACGAGACACTGAAGCTTTCTTT. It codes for CSDKRDTEAFF.

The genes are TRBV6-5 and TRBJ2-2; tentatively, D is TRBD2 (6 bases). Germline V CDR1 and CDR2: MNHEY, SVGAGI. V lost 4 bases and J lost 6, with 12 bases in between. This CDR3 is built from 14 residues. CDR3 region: CASSFLAQAGELFF. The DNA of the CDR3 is TGTGCCAGCAGTTTCCTAGCGCAAGCCGGGGAGCTGTTTTTT.

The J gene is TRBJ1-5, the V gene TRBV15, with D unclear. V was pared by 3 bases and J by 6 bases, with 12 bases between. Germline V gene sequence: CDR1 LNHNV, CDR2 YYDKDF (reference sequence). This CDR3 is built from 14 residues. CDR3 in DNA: TGTGCCACCAGCAGGGCCGTGGCGGGTCAGCCCCAGCATTTT. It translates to CATSRAVAGQPQHF.

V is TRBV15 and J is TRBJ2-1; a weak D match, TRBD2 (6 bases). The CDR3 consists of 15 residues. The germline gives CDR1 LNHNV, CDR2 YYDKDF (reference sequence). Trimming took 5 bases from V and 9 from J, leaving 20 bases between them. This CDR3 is CATSGGMAGFSEQFF. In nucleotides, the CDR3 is TGTGCCACCAGCGGCGGGATGGCAGGGTTTAGTGAGCAGTTCTTC.

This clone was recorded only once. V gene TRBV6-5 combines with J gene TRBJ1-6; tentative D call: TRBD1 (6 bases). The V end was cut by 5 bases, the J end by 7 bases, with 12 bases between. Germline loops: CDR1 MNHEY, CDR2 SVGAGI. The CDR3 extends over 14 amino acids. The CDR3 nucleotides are TGTGCCAGCAGTCGACAGGCCTGGAATTCACCCCTCCACTTT. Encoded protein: CASSRQAWNSPLHF.

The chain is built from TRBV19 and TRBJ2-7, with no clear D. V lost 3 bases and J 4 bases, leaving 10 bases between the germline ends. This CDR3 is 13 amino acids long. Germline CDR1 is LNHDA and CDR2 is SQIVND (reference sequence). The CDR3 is CASSILPEYEQYF. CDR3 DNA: TGTGCCAGTAGTATTCTACCCGAATACGAGCAGTACTTC.

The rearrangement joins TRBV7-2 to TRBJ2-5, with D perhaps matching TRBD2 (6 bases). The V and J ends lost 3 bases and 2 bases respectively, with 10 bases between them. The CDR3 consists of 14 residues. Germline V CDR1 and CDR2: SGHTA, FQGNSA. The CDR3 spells CASSLGAGQETQYF. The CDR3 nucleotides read TGTGCCAGCAGCTTGGGTGCGGGACAAGAGACCCAGTACTTC.

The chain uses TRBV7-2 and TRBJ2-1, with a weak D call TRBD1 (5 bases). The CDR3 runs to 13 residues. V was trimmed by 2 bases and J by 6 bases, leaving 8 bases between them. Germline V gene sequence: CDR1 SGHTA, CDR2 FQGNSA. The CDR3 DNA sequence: TGTGCCAGCAGCTTAAGGGGCCTCAATGAGCAGTTCTTC. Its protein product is CASSLRGLNEQFF.

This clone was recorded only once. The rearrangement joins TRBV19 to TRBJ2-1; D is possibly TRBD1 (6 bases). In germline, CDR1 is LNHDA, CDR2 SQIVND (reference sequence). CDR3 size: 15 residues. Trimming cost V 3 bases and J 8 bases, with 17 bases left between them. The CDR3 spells CASSIGQPGRDEQFF. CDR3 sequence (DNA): TGTGCCAGTAGTATTGGACAGCCCGGGCGAGATGAGCAGTTCTTC.

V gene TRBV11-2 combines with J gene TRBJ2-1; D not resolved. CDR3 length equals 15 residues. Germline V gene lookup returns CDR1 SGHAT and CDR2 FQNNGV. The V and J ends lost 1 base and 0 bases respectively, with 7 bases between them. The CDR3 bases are TGTGCCAGCAGCTTAGGAAGGAGCTCCTACAATGAGCAGTTCTTC. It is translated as CASSLGRSSYNEQFF.

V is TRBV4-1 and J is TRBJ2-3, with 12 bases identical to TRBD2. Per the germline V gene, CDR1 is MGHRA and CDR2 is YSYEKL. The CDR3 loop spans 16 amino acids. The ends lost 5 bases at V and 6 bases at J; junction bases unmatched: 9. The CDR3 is CASSAASGGAQDTQYF. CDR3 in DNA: TGCGCCAGCAGCGCTGCTAGCGGGGGGGCCCAGGATACGCAGTATTTT.

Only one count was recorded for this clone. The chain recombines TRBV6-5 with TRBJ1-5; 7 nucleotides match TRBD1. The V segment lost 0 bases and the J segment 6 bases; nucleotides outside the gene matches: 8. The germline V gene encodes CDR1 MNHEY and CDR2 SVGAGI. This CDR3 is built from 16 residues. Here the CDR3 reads CASSYSGAGGIQPQHF. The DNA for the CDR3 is TGTGCCAGCAGTTACTCGGGAGCAGGGGGAATTCAGCCCCAGCATTTT.

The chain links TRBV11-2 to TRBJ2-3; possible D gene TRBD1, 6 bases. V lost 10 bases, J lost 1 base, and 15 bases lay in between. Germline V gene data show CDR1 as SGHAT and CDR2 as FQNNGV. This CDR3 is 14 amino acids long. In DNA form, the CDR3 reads TGTGCCACCTCCAGGGGTGGGGGCACAGATACGCAGTATTTT. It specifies CATSRGGGTDTQYF.

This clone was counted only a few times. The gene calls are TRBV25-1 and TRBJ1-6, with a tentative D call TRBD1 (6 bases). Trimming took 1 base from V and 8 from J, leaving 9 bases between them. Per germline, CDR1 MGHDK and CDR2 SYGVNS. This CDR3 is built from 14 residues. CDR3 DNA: TGTGCCAGCAGTGAATCCGACAGGTATTCACCCCTCCACTTT. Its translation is CASSESDRYSPLHF. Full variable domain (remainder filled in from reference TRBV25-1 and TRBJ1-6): EADIYQTPRYLVIGTGKKITLECSQTMGHDKMYWYQQDPGMELHLIHYSYGVNSTEKGDLSSESTVSRIRTEHFPLTLESARPSHTSQYLCASSESDRYSPLHFGNGTRLTVT.

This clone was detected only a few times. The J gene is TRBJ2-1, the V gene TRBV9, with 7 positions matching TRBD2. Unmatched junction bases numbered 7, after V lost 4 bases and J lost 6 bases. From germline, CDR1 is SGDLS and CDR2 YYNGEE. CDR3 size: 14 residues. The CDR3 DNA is TGTGCCAGCAGCCCAAGGTGGGGGGGCAATGAGCAGTTCTTC. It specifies CASSPRWGGNEQFF.

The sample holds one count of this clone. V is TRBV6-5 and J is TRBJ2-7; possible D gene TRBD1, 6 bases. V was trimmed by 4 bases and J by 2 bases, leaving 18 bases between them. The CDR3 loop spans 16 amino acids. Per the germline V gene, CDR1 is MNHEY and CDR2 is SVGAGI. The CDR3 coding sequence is TGTGCCAGCAGTTTATTCGGGACAAACCCGGCCTACGAGCAGTACTTC. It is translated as CASSLFGTNPAYEQYF.

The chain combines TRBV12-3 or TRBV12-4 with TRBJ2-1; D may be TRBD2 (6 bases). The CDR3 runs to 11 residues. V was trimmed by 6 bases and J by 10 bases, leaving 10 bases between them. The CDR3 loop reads CASRDLAEQFF. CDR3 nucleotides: TGTGCCAGCAGAGATCTAGCGGAGCAGTTCTTC.

In DNA, the CDR3 is TGTGCCATCGGGACAGAGTCTACCTACGAGCAGTACTTC. Its translation: CAIGTESTYEQYF. The chain links TRBV10-3 to TRBJ2-7; 7 bases are shared with TRBD1. Per germline, CDR1 ENHRY and CDR2 SYGVKD. The CDR3 spans 13 residues. The V and J ends lost 8 bases and 2 bases, in that order; junction bases with no gene match: 6.